This record covers a single TCR beta chain. The antigen is not known. This sample was included in a study of tumor-infiltrating lymphocytes in localized non-small cell lung cancer. General observations from the study: Higher tumor T cell infiltration than in uninvolved lung was supported by TCRbeta sequencing.

Sequencing was performed with immunoSEQ multiplex PCR; in TCRdb, only in-frame clones are kept and a portion is missing. The sample has around 12,000 clones, about 84% seen once. Sample: uninvolved lung tissue not adjacent to the tumor. This sequence was found in a human donor with non-small cell lung cancer.

The CDR3 loop reads CASSQVGQGHEQFF. The DNA for the CDR3 is TGCGCCAGCAGCCAAGTGGGACAGGGGCATGAGCAGTTCTTC. The chain joins TRBV4-3 to TRBJ2-1; TRBD1 aligns across 10 bases. The CDR3 sequence is 14 residues long. Trimming cost V 1 base and J 8 bases; bases outside gene matches: 2. Germline-derived CDR1 and CDR2 are LGHNA and YSLEER.